One sample yielded the 20 T cell receptor beta chains listed below, sequenced in a study of Graves' ophthalmopathy and Graves' hyperthyroidism. The sequenced template was RNA, covering the TCR beta CDR3 region. Scientists carried out first-round RT-PCR using HTBI primers and then a second-round multiplex PCR. TCRdb itself ran the multiplex PCR reads through MiXCR, one entry per CDR3 protein. Found here are over a million distinct CDR3 sequences, about two fifths of them singletons; the top ten hold more than 9.5%. The sequencing sample was made of peripheral blood or thyroid tissue (not recorded which). The source of these receptors is an adult man with Graves' hyperthyroidism.

This clonotype was observed many times. The chain joins TRBV7-9 to TRBJ2-7; 7 positions agree with TRBD1. Germline CDR1 is SEHNR and CDR2 is FQNEAQ (reference sequence). This CDR3 region has 15 residues. After removal of 4 bases from V and 2 bases from J, the junction contained 8 bases not matched to a gene. The CDR3 loop reads CASSSDRQGPYEQYF. The CDR3 region has the DNA TGTGCCAGCAGCTCGGACCGACAGGGACCCTACGAGCAGTACTTC. Full variable domain (missing parts from reference TRBV7-9 and TRBJ2-7): DTGVSQNPRHKITKRGQNVTFRCDPISEHNRLYWYRQTLGQGPEFLTYFQNEAQLEKSRLLSDRFSAERPKGSFSTLEIQRTEQGDSAMYLCASSSDRQGPYEQYFGPGTRLTVT.

This clonotype has a count of ten or more. This chain connects TRBV11-2 to TRBJ2-6; D unresolved. The germline CDR1 and CDR2 sequences are SGHAT and FQNNGV. V was trimmed by 2 bases and J by 0 bases, leaving 8 bases between them. The CDR3 has 16 amino acids. The CDR3 is CASSLLGNSGANVLTF. The CDR3 bases are TGTGCCAGCAGCTTACTTGGAAACTCTGGGGCCAACGTCCTGACTTTC.

This clonotype was seen at least ten times. The rearrangement joins TRBV14 to TRBJ2-7; D uncertain. CDR1 is SGHDN and CDR2 is FVKESK in the germline V gene. Deletions cut 3 bases from V and 1 base from J, with 10 bases between. This CDR3 is 14 amino acids long. The CDR3 DNA reads as TGTGCCAGCAGCCATCGGCCCGATTCCTACGAGCAGTACTTC. It is translated as CASSHRPDSYEQYF.

This clonotype was observed at least ten times. The rearrangement joins TRBV5-5 to TRBJ1-5; D gene uncertain. V was trimmed by 2 bases and J by 0 bases, leaving 9 bases between them. Germline CDR1 reads SGHKS; CDR2 reads YYEKEE (reference sequence). The CDR3 length is 15 residues. The CDR3 bases are TGTGCCAGCAGCTTTCTCGTCGATAGCAATCAGCCCCAGCATTTT. This translates into CASSFLVDSNQPQHF.

In this sample, this clonotype turned up a few times. This chain joins TRBV9 and TRBJ2-3; tentatively, D is TRBD1 or TRBD2 (5 bases each). The ends were cut back, 0 bases at V and 4 bases at J, with 6 bases in the middle. This CDR3 is 13 amino acids long. The germline V gene encodes CDR1 SGDLS and CDR2 YYNGEE. As DNA, the CDR3 is TGTGCCAGCAGCGTAGTGGGGGCAGATACGCAGTATTTT. Protein: CASSVVGADTQYF.

This clonotype was seen many times. The chain carries TRBV29-1 and TRBJ2-5, with D perhaps given as TRBD1 or TRBD2 (5 bases each). The CDR3 sequence is 13 residues long. V shed 4 bases and J shed 4 bases, with 13 bases lying between them. CDR1 is SQVTM, CDR2 ANQGSEA, per germline. The DNA of the CDR3 is TGCAGCGTTGCATTAATTGGGGGAGAGACCCAGTACTTC. This translates into CSVALIGGETQYF. Together with reference TRBV29-1 and TRBJ2-5, the CDR3 gives the full variable domain: SAVISQKPSRDICQRGTSLTIQCQVDSQVTMMFWYRQQPGQSLTLIATANQGSEATYESGFVIDKFPISRPNLTFSTLTVSNMSPEDSSIYLCSVALIGGETQYFGPGTRLLVL.

Of note for this clonotype: This sequence may be a read error, since a much larger clone differs from it by one base. This chain connects TRBV7-2 to TRBJ2-7; D uncertain. CDR1 and CDR2 (germline): SGHTA, FQGNSA. Trimming removed 0 bases from V and 0 bases from J, with 6 bases in between. The CDR3 loop spans 14 amino acids. Here the CDR3 DNA reads TGTGCCAGCAGCTTAGCGCACAGCTCCTACGAGCAGTACTTC. Its translation: CASSLAHSSYEQYF.

This sequence joins TRBV5-1 and TRBJ1-5; a possible D gene is TRBD1 (5 bases). The CDR3 totals 13 residues. V lost 4 bases, J lost 6 bases, and 11 bases lay in between. CDR1 SGHRS and CDR2 YFSETQ come from the germline V gene. The CDR3 protein is CASSPDGTQPQHF. The CDR3 DNA reads TGCGCCAGCAGCCCGGACGGGACTCAGCCCCAGCATTTT. The variable domain in full, completed from reference TRBV5-1 and TRBJ1-5, reads KAGVTQTPRYLIKTRGQQVTLSCSPISGHRSVSWYQQTPGQGLQFLFEYFSETQRNKGNFPGRFSGRQFSNSRSEMNVSTLELGDSALYLCASSPDGTQPQHFGDGTRLSIL.

There are a few counts of this clonotype. The chain has TRBV7-9 and TRBJ1-1, with D possibly TRBD1 on 5 matching bases. Germline CDR1 SEHNR, CDR2 FQNEAQ (reference sequence). CDR3 length equals 14 residues. V lost 3 bases to trimming and J lost 6 bases, with 14 bases between them. The CDR3 protein is CASSFFTEGPEAFF. The CDR3 coding sequence is TGTGCCAGCAGCTTTTTCACGGAGGGGCCTGAAGCTTTCTTT.

The V gene is TRBV20-1, the J gene TRBJ1-6; perhaps TRBD1 as D (5 bases). There are 17 residues in the CDR3. The V gene lost 0 bases and the J gene lost 1 base, with 13 bases spanning the gap. Germline CDR1 is DFQATT and CDR2 is SNEGSKA (reference sequence). The CDR3 sequence is CSARDLTGPSYNSPLHF. In DNA form, the CDR3 reads TGCAGTGCTAGAGATTTAACAGGACCTTCCTATAATTCACCCCTCCACTTT.

V usage is TRBV6-5 and J usage is TRBJ1-5; the D gene is possibly TRBD1 (5 bases). The CDR3 is 16 amino acids. The V end lost 5 bases, the J end lost 2 bases, and 16 bases lay between the germline ends. The V gene's germline CDR1 is MNHEY and CDR2 SVGAGI. CDR3 residues: CASSEIQGIGNQPQHF. The CDR3 bases are TGTGCCAGCAGTGAAATCCAGGGTATAGGCAATCAGCCCCAGCATTTT.

The genes are TRBV9 and TRBJ1-2; D gene ambiguous. CDR3 length: 16 amino acids. V shed 0 bases and J shed 2 bases, with 14 bases lying between them. Germline CDR1 is SGDLS and CDR2 is YYNGEE. CDR3 in DNA: TGTGCCAGCAGCGTAGACGGTGGCGGAGTAAACTATGGCTACACCTTC. Residues: CASSVDGGGVNYGYTF.

CDR3 residues: CASSLEETHSSGNTIYF. CDR3 in DNA: TGTGCCAGCAGCCTCGAAGAGACACACAGCTCTGGAAACACCATATATTTT. The J gene is TRBJ1-3, the V gene TRBV7-2; D remains ambiguous. CDR3 length: 17 residues. V was shortened by 5 bases and J by 0 bases, with 17 bases between the two germline ends. CDR1 is SGHTA, CDR2 FQGNSA, per germline.

V usage is TRBV9 and J usage is TRBJ2-5; TRBD2 aligns across 7 bases. In germline, CDR1 is SGDLS, CDR2 YYNGEE. The CDR3 has 13 residues. The trim removed 3 bases at V and 9 bases at J, leaving 8 bases unmatched. The CDR3 DNA reads as TGTGCCAGCAGCGCCTTACAACGGGAGGCCCAGTACTTC. Its protein is CASSALQREAQYF. Full variable domain (missing parts from reference TRBV9 and TRBJ2-5): DSGVTQTPKHLITATGQRVTLRCSPRSGDLSVYWYQQSLDQGLQFLIQYYNGEERAKGNILERFSAQQFPDLHSELNLSSLELGDSALYFCASSALQREAQYFGPGTRLLVL.

This clonotype has more than one count but fewer than ten. J is TRBJ1-1 and V is TRBV12-3 or TRBV12-4; 8 bases align to TRBD1. With V trimmed by 5 bases and J by 1 base, 6 bases remained unmatched. The CDR3 loop spans 15 amino acids. The CDR3 region has the DNA TGTGCCAGCAGTAACCGACAGGGGCAGAACACTGAAGCTTTCTTT. Protein: CASSNRQGQNTEAFF.

In its sample, this clonotype was seen a few times. The genes are TRBV5-5 and TRBJ1-5; 9 nucleotides agree with TRBD1. The CDR3 runs 15 residues. From germline, CDR1 is SGHKS and CDR2 YYEKEE (reference sequence). The V and J ends lost 4 bases and 3 bases, in that order; junction bases with no gene match: 5. Here the CDR3 reads CASSEGTGINQPQHF. CDR3 sequence (DNA): TGTGCCAGCAGCGAAGGGACAGGGATCAATCAGCCCCAGCATTTT.

The chain links TRBV2 to TRBJ2-7, with 8 nucleotides matching TRBD2. The length of the CDR3 is 14 residues. Trimming took 6 bases from V and 5 from J; bases not matched to a gene: 9. Germline V CDR1 and CDR2: SNHLY, FYNNEI. In DNA, the CDR3 is TGTGCCAGCAGCTTGAATAGCGGGAAAGACGAGCAGTACTTC. Its protein product is CASSLNSGKDEQYF.

The V call is TRBV7-6, the J call TRBJ1-2; 7 nucleotides line up with TRBD1. This CDR3 spans 14 amino acids. CDR1 and CDR2 (germline): SGHVS, FNYEAQ. After removal of 5 bases from V and 3 bases from J, the junction contained 6 bases not matched to a gene. Here the CDR3 DNA reads TGTGCCAGCAGCGGAGGGACAGTCGACTATGGCTACACCTTC. It yields the protein CASSGGTVDYGYTF.

This rearrangement joins TRBV19 to TRBJ1-2; the match to TRBD1 covers 7 bases. Trimming cost V 7 bases and J 4 bases; bases outside gene matches: 6. This CDR3 has 13 amino acids. From germline, CDR1 is LNHDA and CDR2 SQIVND (reference sequence). The CDR3: CASKRDSSYGYTF. CDR3 sequence (DNA): TGTGCCAGTAAAAGGGACAGTTCCTATGGCTACACCTTC.

This clonotype was seen a handful of times. A much larger clone is a single base away; this may be a read error. Here the CDR3 omits its conserved ending phenylalanine or tryptophan, so a read error is the likely source. V and J are TRBV20-1 and TRBJ1-2; 10 positions match TRBD1. The CDR3 spans 11 residues. With 7 bases clipped from V and 7 bases from J, the junction kept 3 bases outside the gene matches. CDR1 DFQATT and CDR2 SNEGSKA come from the germline V gene (reference sequence). CDR3 sequence: CSGWDRGGYTL. CDR3 bases: TGCAGTGGGTGGGACAGGGGTGGCTACACCCTC.